The following is a T cell receptor beta chain sequence with its context. Other nucleotide sequences in the sample specify the same CDR3. Germline V gene lookup returns CDR1 KGHSH and CDR2 LQKENI. CDR3 size: 13 residues. The V end was cut by 2 bases, the J end by 2 bases, with 6 bases between. Original processing methods: ImmunoSEQ output held junction-only sequences without quality scores, so filtering differed. Libraries were prepared by immunoSEQ multiplex PCR; TCRdb keeps only in-frame clonotypes and omits some of them. That table gives V, J and clone size, and the DNA gave D and trimming. Of 950,000 to 1,100,000 clones in the sample, about 70% were seen once. This specimen comes from a study of shared clonotypes between healthy human individuals.

This sequence was found in a man aged 18 to 29 in good health. The rearrangement uses TRBV18 and TRBJ1-1; D gene unclear. The sample was memory CD4+ T cells sorted from blood. Subset indicated: CD45RA-negative fraction. CDR3 sequence: CASSPGSNTEAFF. DNA of the CDR3: TGTGCCAGCTCACCAGGGTCAAACACTGAAGCTTTCTTT.